This passage covers 24 T cell receptor beta chains from one sample sequenced in a study of blood T cell repertoires in COVID-19 (TCRdb year 2020). Libraries were constructed by the immunoSEQ multiplex PCR assay. TCRdb re-hosts the immuneACCESS table, in-frame sequences only. Its copies lack some clones; in the studies checked, an unresolved V gene accounts for under half of them, and the cause for the rest is not known. In this sample the table shows 95,000 to 150,000 clones, 80% of which occur a single time. The ten top clones hold 25% of the sample. Sequenced material: peripheral blood. These receptors originate from a human donor in a cohort sampled during active COVID-19.

The V and J genes are TRBV5-1 and TRBJ1-1, with D uncertain. The CDR3 has 11 amino acids. Germline V gene sequence: CDR1 SGHRS, CDR2 YFSETQ. Trimming took off 6 bases at V and 6 bases at J, with 9 bases between the two ends. The CDR3 DNA sequence: TGCGCCAGCACCGGGGAGGCTGAAGCTTTCTTT. Translation gives CASTGEAEAFF.

The V call is TRBV6-6, the J call TRBJ2-3, with 8 bases matching TRBD1. CDR3 length equals 15 residues. The V gene end was trimmed by 2 bases and the J gene end by 0 bases; junction bases not matched to a gene: 1. The germline V gene has CDR1 MNHNY and CDR2 SVGAGI (reference sequence). CDR3 in amino acids: CASSYPGGSTDTQYF. CDR3 DNA sequence: TGTGCCAGCAGTTACCCAGGGGGCAGCACAGATACGCAGTATTTT.

CDR3 in amino acids: CASSPRRGTNEKLFF. The CDR3 DNA sequence: TGTGCCAGCAGCCCCCGCCGGGGAACTAATGAAAAACTGTTTTTT. The V gene is TRBV7-2, the J gene TRBJ1-4; D gene unclear. This CDR3 is built from 15 residues. The V end was cut by 5 bases, the J end by 1 base, with 11 bases between. Germline V gene data show CDR1 as SGHTA and CDR2 as FQGNSA.

The V call is TRBV9, the J call TRBJ2-7; TRBD2 matches 7 bases. This CDR3 has 15 residues. Germline trimming cut 4 bases from V and 6 bases from J; bases unmatched to any gene: 13. Germline V CDR1 and CDR2: SGDLS, YYNGEE. CDR3 sequence (DNA): TGTGCCAGCAGCCCCGGGGTCCTCCCGGGAGGCGAGCAGTACTTC. The encoded protein is CASSPGVLPGGEQYF.

V and J are TRBV7-8 and TRBJ1-2, with D uncertain. Trimming cost V 1 base and J 8 bases, with 8 bases left between them. The CDR3 covers 12 residues. CDR1 is SGHVS, CDR2 FQNEAQ, per germline. The DNA of the CDR3 is TGTGCCAGCAGCTTAGGTCCAGGCGGCTACACCTTC. This sequence encodes CASSLGPGGYTF.

The J gene is TRBJ2-1, the V gene TRBV28, with 11 nucleotides matching TRBD2. V lost 3 bases and J lost 4; bases outside the gene matches: 2. The CDR3 consists of 15 residues. Germline-derived CDR1 and CDR2 are MDHEN and SYDVKM. CDR3 sequence: CASSFSGGAYNEQFF. CDR3 coding DNA: TGTGCCAGCAGTTTTAGCGGGGGGGCGTACAATGAGCAGTTCTTC.

This clone has just one count. The rearrangement joins TRBV28 to TRBJ1-3, with D unclear. This CDR3 has 15 amino acids. Germline CDR1 MDHEN, CDR2 SYDVKM. The V end was cut by 5 bases, the J end by 1 base, with 12 bases between. CDR3 protein: CASSPHTESGNTIYF. As DNA, the CDR3 is TGTGCCAGCAGTCCGCACACGGAGTCTGGAAACACCATATATTTT.

The V gene is TRBV5-3, the J gene TRBJ1-2; 9 bases are a match to TRBD1. TRBV5-3 is an open reading frame, and its role is uncertain. V was pared by 4 bases and J by 1 base, with 8 bases of the junction left unmatched. The CDR3 extends over 16 amino acids. CDR3 residues: CARSRTPGQGNYGYTF. The CDR3 nucleotides are TGTGCCAGAAGCCGGACCCCGGGACAGGGTAACTATGGCTACACCTTC.

The gene calls are TRBV12-3 or TRBV12-4 and TRBJ2-1; 8 bases match TRBD2. The CDR3 loop spans 12 amino acids. The V gene end was trimmed by 6 bases and the J gene end by 9 bases; junction bases not matched to a gene: 4. CDR3 protein: CASSLSGGEQFF. The DNA of the CDR3 is TGTGCCAGCAGCCTCAGCGGGGGTGAGCAGTTCTTC.

This clone was found a few times. V gene TRBV7-3 combines with J gene TRBJ2-3; D possibly corresponds to TRBD2 (6 bases). The CDR3 covers 16 residues. Trimming stripped 2 bases from V and 4 bases from J, with 16 bases between. CDR1 and CDR2 from the germline V gene are SGHTA and FQGTGA. The DNA for the CDR3 is TGTGCCAGCAGCTTAGGGCGACGGGGGAGGTCAGATACGCAGTATTTT. Translated: CASSLGRRGRSDTQYF. The full variable domain, with the rest looked up from reference TRBV7-3 and TRBJ2-3, is GAGVSQTPSNKVTEKGKYVELRCDPISGHTALYWYRQSLGQGPEFLIYFQGTGAADDSGLPNDRFFAVRPEGSVSTLKIQRTERGDSAVYLCASSLGRRGRSDTQYFGPGTRLTVL.

The chain joins TRBV7-8 to TRBJ2-2; no firm D call. In germline, CDR1 is SGHVS, CDR2 FQNEAQ. CDR3 length: 13 amino acids. V was clipped by 7 bases and J by 1 base, with 7 bases between them. The CDR3 region is CASNRQNTGELFF. For the CDR3, the DNA is TGTGCCAGCAACCGACAGAACACCGGGGAGCTGTTTTTT.

This clone was seen more than once but under ten times. This sample includes further DNA sequences coding for the same CDR3. CDR3: CASITGEYGYTF. The CDR3 coding sequence is TGTGCCAGCATAACGGGTGAATATGGCTACACCTTC. This rearrangement joins TRBV6-6 to TRBJ1-2; D remains ambiguous. The germline V gene encodes CDR1 MNHNY and CDR2 SVGAGI (reference sequence). With 7 bases removed from V and 5 bases from J, the gap between germline ends came to 11 bases. The CDR3 sequence is 12 residues long.

This clone showed up just once. The genes are TRBV25-1 and TRBJ1-6; a possible D gene is TRBD1 (5 bases). The CDR3 runs 13 residues. V was shortened by 4 bases and J by 12 bases, with 13 bases between the two germline ends. In germline, CDR1 is MGHDK, CDR2 SYGVNS. The CDR3 region is CASSAPGILPLHF. CDR3 DNA: TGTGCCAGCAGTGCCCCAGGGATCTTACCCCTCCACTTT.

The rearrangement joins TRBV28 to TRBJ1-5; D is possibly TRBD1 (6 bases). The germline V and J ends were trimmed by 2 bases and 2 bases, with 13 bases remaining between them. Germline assignment: CDR1 MDHEN and CDR2 SYDVKM. CDR3 length: 16 residues. Here the CDR3 reads CASSLTQGFGNQPQHF. CDR3 in DNA: TGTGCCAGCAGTTTAACACAGGGCTTTGGCAATCAGCCCCAGCATTTT. The whole variable domain, remainder taken from reference TRBV28 and TRBJ1-5, is DVKVTQSSRYLVKRTGEKVFLECVQDMDHENMFWYRQDPGLGLRLIYFSYDVKMKEKGDIPEGYSVSREKKERFSLILESASTNQTSMYLCASSLTQGFGNQPQHFGDGTRLSIL.

The V and J genes are TRBV5-1 and TRBJ2-3; the D is unclear. Germline CDR1 SGHRS, CDR2 YFSETQ. The CDR3 spans 15 residues. Trimming cost V 0 bases and J 1 base, with 9 bases left between them. DNA for the CDR3: TGCGCCAGCAGCTTGGACCCAATAGGCACAGATACGCAGTATTTT. It yields the protein CASSLDPIGTDTQYF.

The genes are TRBV4-1 and TRBJ1-1, with D tentatively TRBD1 (6 bases). This CDR3 is built from 15 residues. Per germline, CDR1 MGHRA and CDR2 YSYEKL. Trimming left V 3 bases short and J 3 bases short, with 14 bases between. Written as DNA, the CDR3 is TGCGCCAGCAGCCATATGAAGGGGGAATACACTGAAGCTTTCTTT. Translating it yields CASSHMKGEYTEAFF.

The chain uses TRBV19 and TRBJ2-3; D is undetermined. The CDR3 runs to 13 residues. CDR1 LNHDA and CDR2 SQIVND come from the germline V gene (reference sequence). Trimming took off 3 bases at V and 6 bases at J, with 10 bases between the two ends. CDR3 loop: CASSIGLRDTQYF. The CDR3 DNA reads as TGTGCCAGTAGTATCGGTCTTCGGGATACGCAGTATTTT.

The chain couples TRBV7-8 to TRBJ1-1; TRBD1 might be the D (5 bases). The CDR3 sequence is 18 residues long. The germline V and J ends were trimmed by 3 bases and 2 bases, with 22 bases remaining between them. Germline V gene lookup returns CDR1 SGHVS and CDR2 FQNEAQ. The DNA for the CDR3 is TGTGCCAGCAGCTTGGCAGGTTATAACTGGGGCCCCAACACTGAAGCTTTCTTT. It translates to CASSLAGYNWGPNTEAFF.

This chain joins TRBV18 and TRBJ2-1, with D perhaps matching TRBD2 (6 bases). CDR3 length: 15 residues. V was shortened by 3 bases and J by 0 bases, with 9 bases between the two germline ends. Germline values: CDR1 KGHSH, CDR2 LQKENI. In nucleotides, the CDR3 is TGTGCCAGCTCACCGGGGGGTTACTCCTACAATGAGCAGTTCTTC. It translates to CASSPGGYSYNEQFF.

The CDR3 coding sequence is TGTGCCAGCAGTTACCCGACAGGACGGGGATCCTACGAGCAGTACTTC. It is translated as CASSYPTGRGSYEQYF. The chain joins TRBV6-2 or TRBV6-3 to TRBJ2-7; D is possibly TRBD1 (6 bases). Germline V gene data show CDR1 as MNHEY and CDR2 as SVGEGT. This CDR3 has 16 amino acids. V was pared by 2 bases and J by 1 base, with 15 bases between.

The chain uses TRBV2 and TRBJ2-5, with D possibly matching TRBD1 (6 bases). The CDR3 consists of 14 residues. Germline CDR1 reads SNHLY; CDR2 reads FYNNEI. V was trimmed by 4 bases and J by 4 bases, leaving 13 bases between them. CDR3 bases: TGTGCCAGCAGTGGGGTGACAGGCGGAGAGACCCAGTACTTC. Its translation is CASSGVTGGETQYF.

The chain has TRBV9 and TRBJ1-3; TRBD1 is a possible D gene (6 bases). Germline V gives CDR1 SGDLS, CDR2 YYNGEE. The CDR3 loop spans 15 amino acids. V was cut by 0 bases and J by 4 bases, with 11 bases left in between. CDR3 residues: CASSVDEGVGNTIYF. The CDR3 bases are TGTGCCAGCAGCGTAGACGAGGGGGTAGGAAACACCATATATTTT.

V usage is TRBV10-3 and J usage is TRBJ1-2; tentatively, D is TRBD1 (5 bases). Germline CDR1 and CDR2: ENHRY and SYGVKD. V was cut by 3 bases and J by 6 bases, with 11 bases left in between. This CDR3 is 13 amino acids long. CDR3 sequence reads: CAISDREYDGYTF. CDR3 DNA sequence: TGTGCCATCAGTGACAGGGAATACGATGGCTACACCTTC.

Details on this clone: The junction differs from germline at one of its ends, possibly a read error. J is TRBJ1-5 and V is TRBV27, with no clear D. The CDR3 spans 14 residues. Per germline, CDR1 MNHEY and CDR2 SMNVEV (reference sequence). The CDR3 DNA follows: TGTGCCAGCAGTTTTCGCCTGGGCAACCAGCCCCAGCATTTT. It specifies CASSFRLGNQPQHF.